These T cell receptor beta chains were read from a single sample in a study of cytomegalovirus exposure and HLA in healthy donors. TCRdb's copy holds only in-frame clones and misses some; the assay was immunoSEQ multiplex PCR. The sample has approximately 130,000 clones; around three quarters are singletons. Sequenced sample: PBMCs. These receptors all stem from a woman aged 60-70 years in good health and CMV-seropositive. Each CDR3 is given with its conserved first and last residue. D genes are given only for firm matches. Where a row states a size, it is once, few, many or the class of an expanded clone; other rows omit it.

abundance	d_gene	v_gene	j_gene	CDR3aa	CDR3nt
.	TRBD1	TRBV12-5	TRBJ2-4	CASGLAGTGGNIQYF	TGTGCTAGTGGTTTGGCCGGGACAGGGGGCAACATTCAGTACTTC
.	.	TRBV20-1	TRBJ2-5	CSARMRETQYF	TGCAGTGCTAGAATGCGGGAGACCCAGTACTTC
few	.	TRBV2	TRBJ1-1	CASSPQGLRTEAFF	TGTGCCAGCAGCCCGCAGGGACTTCGGACTGAAGCTTTCTTT
once	.	TRBV7-6	TRBJ2-6	CASSLGPINVLTF	TGTGCCAGCAGCTTAGGCCCTATCAACGTCCTGACTTTC
.	TRBD1	TRBV5-1	TRBJ1-3	CASSQAGGKNTIYF	TGCGCCAGCAGCCAGGCAGGGGGCAAAAACACCATATATTTT
few	.	TRBV6-6	TRBJ1-3	CASRMDSSFGNTIYF	TGTGCCAGCAGAATGGACAGCTCATTTGGAAACACCATATATTTT
.	TRBD1	TRBV5-1	TRBJ2-7	CASSLRQGFDEQYF	TGCGCCAGCAGCTTAAGACAGGGTTTCGACGAGCAGTACTTC
.	.	TRBV7-3	TRBJ1-1	CASSLTGLGGTEAFF	TGTGCCAGCAGCTTAACGGGACTGGGGGGCACTGAAGCTTTCTTT
many	.	TRBV7-9	TRBJ1-1	CASSNPGLMNTEAFF	TGTGCCAGCAGCAATCCCGGACTGATGAACACTGAAGCTTTCTTT
few	.	TRBV6-5	TRBJ1-1	CASRTTMNTEAFF	TGTGCCAGCCGGACAACGATGAACACTGAAGCTTTCTTT
.	.	TRBV2	TRBJ2-3	CASSQKNREIF	TGTGCCAGCAGTCAAAAAAACAGGGAGATTTTT
.	.	TRBV6-5	TRBJ1-5	CASSYALHNQPQHF	TGTGCCAGCAGTTATGCTTTACACAATCAGCCCCAGCATTTT
.	.	TRBV6-5	TRBJ2-5	CASSTTGQETQYF	TGTGCCAGCAGCACCACAGGGCAAGAGACCCAGTACTTC
.	.	TRBV27	TRBJ2-1	CASSPDTNEQFF	TGTGCCAGCAGTCCCGACACCAATGAGCAGTTCTTC
.	TRBD1	TRBV18	TRBJ1-6	CASSPILPGQGDSPLHF	TGTGCCAGCTCACCGATACTTCCGGGACAGGGGGATTCACCCCTCCACTTT
.	TRBD1	TRBV6-5	TRBJ2-5	CASGPGQGPQETQYF	TGTGCCAGCGGCCCAGGACAGGGGCCCCAAGAGACCCAGTACTTC
.	TRBD1	TRBV15	TRBJ1-2	CATSREARRTGPNYGYTF	TGTGCCACCAGCAGAGAGGCCCGGAGGACAGGGCCTAACTATGGCTACACCTTC
.	.	TRBV5-6	TRBJ1-2	CASSQGTTYGYTF	TGTGCCAGCAGCCAGGGAACTACCTATGGCTACACCTTC
.	TRBD1	TRBV6-5	TRBJ1-2	CASWTGDRGSYTF	TGTGCCAGCTGGACGGGGGACAGGGGGTCGTACACCTTC
.	.	TRBV7-3	TRBJ1-1	CASTEGGSNTEAFF	TGTGCCAGCACCGAGGGGGGGTCGAACACTGAAGCTTTCTTT
.	.	TRBV6-5	TRBJ2-1	CASSPGSYNEQFF	TGTGCCAGCAGTCCAGGGTCCTACAATGAGCAGTTCTTC
.	TRBD1	TRBV6-6	TRBJ1-2	CASRYDRGISYGYTF	TGTGCCAGCAGATATGACAGGGGCATTAGCTATGGCTACACCTTC
.	.	TRBV9	TRBJ1-5	CASSVGQAFQPQHF	TGTGCCAGCAGCGTAGGACAGGCCTTTCAGCCCCAGCATTTT
.	TRBD1	TRBV6-5	TRBJ1-2	CASTPGGQGYGYTF	TGTGCCAGCACCCCCGGGGGACAGGGTTATGGCTACACCTTC
.	TRBD2	TRBV7-3	TRBJ2-3	CASSLTSGGLADTQYF	TGTGCCAGCAGCCTGACTAGCGGGGGGCTGGCGGATACGCAGTATTTT
.	.	TRBV6-5	TRBJ1-2	CASSSPGEGGDGYTF	TGTGCCAGCAGTTCCCCCGGGGAGGGAGGAGACGGCTACACCTTC
.	.	TRBV5-4	TRBJ1-4	CASSSSPEKLFF	TGTGCCAGCAGCTCGAGCCCGGAAAAACTGTTTTTT
.	.	TRBV18	TRBJ1-1	CASSPLRDMNTEAFF	TGTGCCAGCTCACCACTGAGGGACATGAACACTGAAGCTTTCTTT
.	TRBD1	TRBV9	TRBJ2-2	CASSVRTGGSGELFF	TGTGCCAGCAGCGTTCGGACAGGGGGCTCCGGGGAGCTGTTTTTT
.	TRBD2	TRBV6-5	TRBJ2-1	CASSYGLAGVQFF	TGTGCCAGCAGTTATGGGCTAGCGGGGGTACAGTTCTTC
.	TRBD2	TRBV5-1	TRBJ2-7	CASSLGEGNEQYF	TGCGCCAGCAGCTTGGGGGAGGGGAACGAGCAGTACTTC
.	TRBD1	TRBV11-1	TRBJ2-3	CASSVPGQGTDTQYF	TGTGCCAGCAGCGTACCCGGACAGGGCACAGATACGCAGTATTTT
once	.	TRBV10-3	TRBJ1-5	CAIRAGDQPQHF	TGTGCCATCAGGGCCGGGGATCAGCCCCAGCATTTT